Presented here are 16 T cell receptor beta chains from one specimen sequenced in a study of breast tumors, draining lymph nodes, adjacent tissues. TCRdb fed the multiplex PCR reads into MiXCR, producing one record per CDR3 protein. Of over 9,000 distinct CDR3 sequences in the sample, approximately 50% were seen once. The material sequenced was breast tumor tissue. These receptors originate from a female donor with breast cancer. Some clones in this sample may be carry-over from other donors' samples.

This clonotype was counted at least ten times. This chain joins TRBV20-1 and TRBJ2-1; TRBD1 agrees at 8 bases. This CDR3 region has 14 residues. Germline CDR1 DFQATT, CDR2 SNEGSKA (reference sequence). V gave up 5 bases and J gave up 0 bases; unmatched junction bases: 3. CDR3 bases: TGCAGTGCTGACAGGGGAGGCTCCTACAATGAGCAGTTCTTC. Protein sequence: CSADRGGSYNEQFF.

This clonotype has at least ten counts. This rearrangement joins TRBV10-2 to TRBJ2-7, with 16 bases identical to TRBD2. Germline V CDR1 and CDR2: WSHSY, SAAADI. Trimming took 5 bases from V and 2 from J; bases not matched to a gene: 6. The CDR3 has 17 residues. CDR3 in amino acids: CASSPPGLAGGPYEQYF. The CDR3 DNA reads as TGCGCCAGCAGTCCTCCGGGACTAGCGGGAGGGCCCTACGAGCAGTACTTC.

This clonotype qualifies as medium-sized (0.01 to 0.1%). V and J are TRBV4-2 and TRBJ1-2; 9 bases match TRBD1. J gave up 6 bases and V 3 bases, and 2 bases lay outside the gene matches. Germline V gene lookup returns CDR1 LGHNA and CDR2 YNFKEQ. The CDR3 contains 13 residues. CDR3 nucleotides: TGTGCCAGCAGCCATCGGACAGGGGATGGCTACACCTTC. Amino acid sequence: CASSHRTGDGYTF.

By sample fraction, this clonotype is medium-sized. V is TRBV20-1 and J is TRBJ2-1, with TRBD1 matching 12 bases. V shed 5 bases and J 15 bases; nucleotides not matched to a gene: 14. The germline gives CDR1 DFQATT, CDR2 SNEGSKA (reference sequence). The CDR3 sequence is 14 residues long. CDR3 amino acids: CSAPGTGGDAPGFF. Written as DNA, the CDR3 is TGCAGTGCTCCCGGGACAGGGGGCGACGCCCCAGGGTTCTTC.

The CDR3 DNA follows: TGTGCCAGCCTCGGTGTGAGGCAAGAGACCCAGTACTTC. It translates to CASLGVRQETQYF. The rearrangement uses TRBV2 and TRBJ2-5; D unclear. Germline CDR1 SNHLY, CDR2 FYNNEI. This CDR3 has 13 amino acids. Trimming pared 8 bases from V and 2 bases from J, leaving 12 bases between. The full variable domain, completed using reference TRBV2 and TRBJ2-5, is EPEVTQTPSHQVTQMGQEVILRCVPISNHLYFYWYRQILGQKVEFLVSFYNNEISEKSEIFDDQFSVERPDGSNFTLKIRSTKLEDSAMYFCASLGVRQETQYFGPGTRLLVL.

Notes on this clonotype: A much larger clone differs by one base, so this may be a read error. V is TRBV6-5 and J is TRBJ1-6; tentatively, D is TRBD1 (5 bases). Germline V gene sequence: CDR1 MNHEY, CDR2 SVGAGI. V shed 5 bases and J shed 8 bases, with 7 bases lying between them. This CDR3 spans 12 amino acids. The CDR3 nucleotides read TGTGCCAGCAGTCGGGGGGATTCACCCCTCCACTTT. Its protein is CASSRGDSPLHF.

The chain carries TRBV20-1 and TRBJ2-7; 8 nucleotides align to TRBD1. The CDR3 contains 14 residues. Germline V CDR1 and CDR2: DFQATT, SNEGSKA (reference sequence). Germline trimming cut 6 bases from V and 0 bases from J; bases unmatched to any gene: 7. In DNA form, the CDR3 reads TGCAGTGCGACCTGGACAGGGAGCTCCTACGAGCAGTACTTC. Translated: CSATWTGSSYEQYF.

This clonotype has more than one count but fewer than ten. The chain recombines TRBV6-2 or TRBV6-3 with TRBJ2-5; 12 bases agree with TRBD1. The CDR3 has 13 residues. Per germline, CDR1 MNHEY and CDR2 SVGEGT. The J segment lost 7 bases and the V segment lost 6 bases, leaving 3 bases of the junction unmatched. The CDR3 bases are TGTGCCAGCAGGCAGGGACAGGGGGCGACCCAGTACTTC. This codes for CASRQGQGATQYF.

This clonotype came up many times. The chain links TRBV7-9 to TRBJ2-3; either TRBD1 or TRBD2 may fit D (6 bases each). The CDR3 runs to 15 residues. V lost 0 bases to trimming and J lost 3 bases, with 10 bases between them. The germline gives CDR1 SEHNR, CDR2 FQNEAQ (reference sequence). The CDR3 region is CASSLAQGRTDTQYF. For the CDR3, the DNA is TGTGCCAGCAGCTTAGCCCAGGGGAGGACAGATACGCAGTATTTT. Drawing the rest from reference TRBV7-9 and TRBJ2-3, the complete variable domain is DTGVSQNPRHKITKRGQNVTFRCDPISEHNRLYWYRQTLGQGPEFLTYFQNEAQLEKSRLLSDRFSAERPKGSFSTLEIQRTEQGDSAMYLCASSLAQGRTDTQYFGPGTRLTVL.

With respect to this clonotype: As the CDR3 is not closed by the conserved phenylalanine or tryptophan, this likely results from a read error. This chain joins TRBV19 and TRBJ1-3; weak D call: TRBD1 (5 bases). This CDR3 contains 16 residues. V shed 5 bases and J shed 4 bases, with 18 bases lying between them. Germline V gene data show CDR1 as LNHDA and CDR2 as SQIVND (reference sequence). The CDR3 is CASSASQRQSGNTIYS. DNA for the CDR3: TGTGCCAGTAGTGCCTCTCAGAGACAGTCCGGAAACACCATATATTCT.

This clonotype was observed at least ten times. Here the CDR3 reads CASSLGTTTDTQYF. The CDR3 DNA reads as TGTGCCAGCAGCTTAGGTACGACCACAGATACGCAGTATTTT. The genes are TRBV11-3 and TRBJ2-3; D unresolved. CDR3 length equals 14 residues. V was shortened by 1 base and J by 2 bases, with 7 bases between the two germline ends. The V gene's germline CDR1 is SGHNT and CDR2 YENEEA.

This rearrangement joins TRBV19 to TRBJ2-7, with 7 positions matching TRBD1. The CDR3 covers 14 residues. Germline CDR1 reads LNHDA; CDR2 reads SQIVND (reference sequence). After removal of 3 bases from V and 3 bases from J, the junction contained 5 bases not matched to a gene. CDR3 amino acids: CASSISWTGYEQYF. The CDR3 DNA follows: TGTGCCAGTAGTATTTCTTGGACAGGCTACGAGCAGTACTTC.

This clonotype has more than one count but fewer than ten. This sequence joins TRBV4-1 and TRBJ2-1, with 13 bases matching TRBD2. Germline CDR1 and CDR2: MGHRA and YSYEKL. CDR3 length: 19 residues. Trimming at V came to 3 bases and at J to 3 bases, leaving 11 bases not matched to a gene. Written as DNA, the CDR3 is TGCGCCAGCAGCCACCCGGAGACTAGCGGGAGGAATGGCTACAATGAGCAGTTCTTC. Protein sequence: CASSHPETSGRNGYNEQFF.

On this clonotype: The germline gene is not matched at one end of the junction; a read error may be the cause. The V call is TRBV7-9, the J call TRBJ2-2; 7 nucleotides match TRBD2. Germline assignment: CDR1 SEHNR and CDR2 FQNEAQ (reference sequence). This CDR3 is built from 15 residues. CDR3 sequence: CSSSLGGGNTGELFF. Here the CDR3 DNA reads TGTTCCAGCAGCTTGGGCGGGGGTAACACCGGGGAGCTGTTTTTT.

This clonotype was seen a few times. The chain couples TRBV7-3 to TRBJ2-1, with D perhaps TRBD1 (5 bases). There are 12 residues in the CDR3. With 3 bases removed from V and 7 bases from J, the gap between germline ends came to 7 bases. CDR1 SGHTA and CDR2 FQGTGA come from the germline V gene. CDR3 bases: TGTGCCAGCAGCTTGTCAGGGAATGAGCAGTTCTTC. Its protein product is CASSLSGNEQFF.

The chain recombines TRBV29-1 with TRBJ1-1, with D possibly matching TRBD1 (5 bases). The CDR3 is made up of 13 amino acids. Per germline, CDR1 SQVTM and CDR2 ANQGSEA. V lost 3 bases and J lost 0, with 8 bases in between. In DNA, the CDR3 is TGCAGCGTTGATCAGGGCGTGAACACTGAAGCTTTCTTT. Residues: CSVDQGVNTEAFF. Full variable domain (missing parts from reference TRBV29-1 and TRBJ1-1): SAVISQKPSRDICQRGTSLTIQCQVDSQVTMMFWYRQQPGQSLTLIATANQGSEATYESGFVIDKFPISRPNLTFSTLTVSNMSPEDSSIYLCSVDQGVNTEAFFGQGTRLTVV.